What follows are 29 T cell receptor beta chains derived from one specimen sequenced in a study of Graves' ophthalmopathy and Graves' hyperthyroidism (dated by TCRdb to 2016 to 2019). Sequencing took place on an Illumina HiSeq 2000. For repertoire sequencing, the TCR beta CDR3 regions were amplified from RNA transcripts. The first round of RT-PCR was done with HTBI primers and the Qiagen OneStep RT-PCR kit, and was followed by a second round of multiplex PCR, then size selection and purification. Clones were called with MiXCR by TCRdb after fastp trimmed the public reads at Q25, and only in-frame beta chains were retained. Each CDR3 protein gets just one entry, which takes the most common genes and DNA from the rows behind it. The sample yields hundreds of thousands of distinct CDR3 sequences; 35% to 45% were counted once. The top ten clones comprise 3% to 3.5% of the sample. Sequencing used peripheral blood. These receptors all stem from an adult man with Graves' ophthalmopathy.

This chain uses TRBV29-1 with TRBJ2-1; 7 positions agree with TRBD2. This CDR3 comprises 13 residues. J was trimmed by 0 bases and V by 6 bases; bases with no gene match: 2. In germline, CDR1 is SQVTM, CDR2 ANQGSEA. The DNA of the CDR3 is TGCAGCGTCGGGGGGAGCTCCTACAATGAGCAGTTCTTC. The encoded protein is CSVGGSSYNEQFF.

This clonotype was detected ten times or more. The chain joins TRBV5-1 to TRBJ2-5, with 7 bases matching TRBD1. V shed 4 bases, J shed 0 bases, and the junction held 9 bases outside the gene matches. This CDR3 is 16 amino acids long. Germline V gene data show CDR1 as SGHRS and CDR2 as YFSETQ. The CDR3 loop is CASSTTGQSNQETQYF. In DNA form, the CDR3 reads TGCGCCAGCAGCACGACGGGACAGAGTAACCAAGAGACCCAGTACTTC.

The rearrangement uses TRBV24-1 and TRBJ1-2; 8 bases map to TRBD1. V was clipped by 3 bases and J by 8 bases; unmatched bases: 10. Germline V gene data show CDR1 as KGHDR and CDR2 as SFDVKD. The CDR3 spans 15 residues. DNA of the CDR3: TGTGCCACCAGTGATCGGGACAGGCCCGCTGGGGGCTACACCTTC. Translation gives CATSDRDRPAGGYTF.

This clonotype has a count of ten or more. This chain joins TRBV4-1 and TRBJ1-2; D remains ambiguous. Germline V gene data show CDR1 as MGHRA and CDR2 as YSYEKL. CDR3 length: 14 residues. Trimming removed 1 base at V and 4 bases at J, with 10 bases between. The CDR3, as DNA: TGCGCCAGCAGCCAAGTCGTGTCGGGCTATGGCTACACCTTC. Residues: CASSQVVSGYGYTF.

The chain carries TRBV11-2 and TRBJ1-3; D remains ambiguous. This CDR3 spans 15 amino acids. The V gene's germline CDR1 is SGHAT and CDR2 FQNNGV. Trimming shortened V by 0 bases and J by 0 bases, and 6 bases separated the two germline ends. Written as DNA, the CDR3 is TGTGCCAGCAGCTTAGAAGGATTCTCTGGAAACACCATATATTTT. Its protein is CASSLEGFSGNTIYF.

This clonotype showed up just a few times. The chain links TRBV29-1 to TRBJ2-1, with D unclear. The CDR3 totals 16 residues. The germline gives CDR1 SQVTM, CDR2 ANQGSEA. Trimming cost V 2 bases and J 7 bases, with 21 bases left between them. CDR3 protein: CSVEKSVGTQRNEQFF. CDR3 sequence (DNA): TGCAGCGTTGAAAAGAGCGTTGGAACACAGAGGAATGAGCAGTTCTTC.

This clonotype has a single count. One base away lies a much larger clone, so this may be a sequencing read error. The gene calls are TRBV19 and TRBJ1-1; tentative D call: TRBD1 (5 bases). The CDR3 length is 15 residues. CDR1 is LNHDA, CDR2 SQIVND, per germline (reference sequence). This chain's CDR3 is CASSPPGQGLAEALF. DNA of the CDR3: TGTGCCAGTAGTCCCCCAGGTCAGGGTTTGGCTGAAGCTCTCTTT.

This clonotype came up many times. The chain couples TRBV27 to TRBJ1-2; 10 positions match TRBD1. Germline V gives CDR1 MNHEY, CDR2 SMNVEV (reference sequence). V shed 6 bases, J shed 3 bases, and the junction held 4 bases outside the gene matches. The CDR3 totals 14 residues. The chain's CDR3 is CASRWTGGDYGYTF. The CDR3 region has the DNA TGTGCCAGCAGGTGGACAGGGGGGGACTATGGCTACACCTTC.

The chain employs TRBV7-9 and TRBJ2-5; 8 positions match TRBD2. With 4 bases clipped from V and 5 bases from J, the junction kept 6 bases outside the gene matches. CDR3 length equals 14 residues. The germline CDR1 and CDR2 sequences are SEHNR and FQNEAQ (reference sequence). The CDR3 region has the DNA TGTGCCAGCAGCTCGCCCGGGGGGGTTGAGACCCAGTACTTC. It encodes CASSSPGGVETQYF.

This clonotype was detected many times. CDR3 in DNA: TGTGCCAGCAGCCTGAACAGGGGGTCGAAGACCCAGTACTTC. As protein: CASSLNRGSKTQYF. The chain uses TRBV7-2 and TRBJ2-5; TRBD1 aligns across 8 bases. Trimming cost V 5 bases and J 6 bases; bases outside gene matches: 8. This CDR3 is 14 amino acids long. In germline, CDR1 is SGHTA, CDR2 FQGNSA.

This clonotype was found once. It may be a read error: a sequence one base away is much more abundant. J is TRBJ2-2 and V is TRBV12-3 or TRBV12-4, with 7 positions matching TRBD1. The CDR3 has 13 residues. J gave up 6 bases and V 6 bases, and 4 bases lay outside the gene matches. CDR3 coding DNA: TGTGCCAGCAGCTTGACAGGGTCCGGGGAGCTGTTTTTT. Its translation: CASSLTGSGELFF.

This clonotype was seen many times. The chain links TRBV14 to TRBJ1-2, with unresolved D. CDR3 length: 13 residues. V lost 0 bases and J 7 bases, leaving 9 bases between the germline ends. Germline CDR1 and CDR2: SGHDN and FVKESK. CDR3 bases: TGTGCCAGCAGCCAAGACCGCGTGACTGGCTACACCTTC. Protein sequence: CASSQDRVTGYTF.

This clonotype was observed many times. The chain recombines TRBV9 with TRBJ2-5; possible D gene TRBD1, 5 bases. The CDR3 is 14 amino acids. V lost 1 base and J 0 bases, leaving 7 bases between the germline ends. The germline gives CDR1 SGDLS, CDR2 YYNGEE. CDR3 sequence (DNA): TGTGCCAGCAGCGTACAGGGCTACCAAGAGACCCAGTACTTC. Protein: CASSVQGYQETQYF.

In its sample, this clonotype was seen a few times. The chain employs TRBV3-1 and TRBJ2-7, with 10 bases that match TRBD1. In germline, CDR1 is LGHDT, CDR2 YNNKEL (reference sequence). V was clipped by 1 base and J by 4 bases; unmatched bases: 7. The CDR3 length is 16 residues. CDR3 nucleotide sequence: TGTGCCAGCAGCCAAGCCTATCCGGGACAGGGGTACGAGCAGTACTTC. It yields the protein CASSQAYPGQGYEQYF.

CDR3 coding DNA: TGTGCCAGCAGCCAAGGGGAGACCCAGCATTTT. Translated, it gives CASSQGETQHF. The V and J genes are TRBV2 and TRBJ1-5; possibly TRBD1 for D (5 bases). V dropped 6 bases and J dropped 11 bases, with 11 bases sitting between them. CDR3 size: 11 residues. Per the germline V gene, CDR1 is SNHLY and CDR2 is FYNNEI.

In this sample, this clonotype turned up many times. The DNA for the CDR3 is TGTGCCACGAAAGAGACAGGGGCGAACACTGAAGCTTTCTTT. This encodes CATKETGANTEAFF. This sequence joins TRBV10-3 and TRBJ1-1; 8 bases are shared with TRBD1. Per the germline V gene, CDR1 is ENHRY and CDR2 is SYGVKD. V dropped 10 bases and J dropped 1; count of bases not matched to a gene: 8. The CDR3 spans 14 residues.

The chain links TRBV29-1 to TRBJ1-2, with 12 bases lining up with TRBD1. Trimming at V came to 4 bases and at J to 7 bases, leaving 4 bases not matched to a gene. Germline assignment: CDR1 SQVTM and CDR2 ANQGSEA. The CDR3 covers 13 residues. The CDR3, as DNA: TGCAGCGTTGCCGGGACAGGGGGCGGTGGCTACACCTTC. Its protein is CSVAGTGGGGYTF. Supplemented by reference TRBV29-1 and TRBJ1-2, the full variable domain reads SAVISQKPSRDICQRGTSLTIQCQVDSQVTMMFWYRQQPGQSLTLIATANQGSEATYESGFVIDKFPISRPNLTFSTLTVSNMSPEDSSIYLCSVAGTGGGGYTFGSGTRLTVV.

This chain joins TRBV25-1 and TRBJ2-7; TRBD2 might be the D (5 bases). The germline V gene has CDR1 MGHDK and CDR2 SYGVNS. The CDR3 runs to 10 residues. CDR3 in DNA: TGTGCTAGGCGTGGGGAGAAGCAGTACTTC. It specifies CARRGEKQYF.

This clonotype was found many times. V usage is TRBV6-6 and J usage is TRBJ1-5; D remains unclear. This CDR3 region has 16 residues. Germline values: CDR1 MNHNY, CDR2 SVGAGI (reference sequence). V was pared by 2 bases and J by 1 base, with 12 bases between. CDR3 in amino acids: CASSYMSTLSNQPQHF. DNA of the CDR3: TGTGCCAGCAGTTACATGAGCACCCTCAGCAATCAGCCCCAGCATTTT.

This clonotype was counted ten times or more. V usage is TRBV7-9 and J usage is TRBJ1-1; no firm D call. Germline V gene sequence: CDR1 SEHNR, CDR2 FQNEAQ (reference sequence). V lost 2 bases, J lost 4 bases, and 5 bases lay in between. The CDR3 has 12 residues. CDR3 residues: CASSLQSTEAFF. The CDR3 DNA follows: TGTGCCAGCAGCTTACAATCCACTGAAGCTTTCTTT.

Points on this clonotype: Because the CDR3 is missing its conserved closing phenylalanine or tryptophan, this is likely a read error. The DNA is omitted, as the CDR3 cannot be located on it reliably, and the CDR3 follows TCRdb's listing. The CDR3 loop reads CSIEDLPA. The rearrangement joins TRBV29-1 to TRBJ1-3. A total of 8 residues make up the CDR3, ends included. Germline loops: CDR1 SQVTM, CDR2 ANQGSEA.

This clonotype has a count of ten or more. The chain recombines TRBV20-1 with TRBJ1-2, with TRBD1 as a possible D gene (6 bases). The CDR3 sequence is 15 residues long. V was trimmed by 5 bases and J by 4 bases, leaving 20 bases between them. Germline CDR1 is DFQATT and CDR2 is SNEGSKA (reference sequence). CDR3 bases: TGCAGTGCTGCACCACATCCGGGGGGGCTCTATGGCTACACCTTC. It specifies CSAAPHPGGLYGYTF.

Ten or more counts support this clonotype. The CDR3 loop reads CASSDVIGGNTEAFF. The CDR3 DNA follows: TGTGCCAGCAGTGACGTAATCGGGGGGAACACTGAAGCTTTCTTT. This chain connects TRBV2 to TRBJ1-1; TRBD1 might be the D (5 bases). Germline CDR1 SNHLY, CDR2 FYNNEI. Trimming took 3 bases from V and 1 from J, leaving 12 bases between them. CDR3 length: 15 amino acids.

This clonotype came up many times. The chain employs TRBV10-1 and TRBJ1-1; possibly TRBD1 for D (5 bases). The length of the CDR3 is 16 residues. Germline assignment: CDR1 WNHNN and CDR2 SYGVQD (reference sequence). V dropped 3 bases and J dropped 0 bases, with 14 bases sitting between them. CDR3 region: CASSDRSQALNTEAFF. CDR3 bases: TGCGCCAGCAGTGATCGTTCACAGGCGCTGAACACTGAAGCTTTCTTT.

On this clonotype: One base away lies a much larger clone, so this may be a sequencing read error. The J gene is TRBJ1-5, the V gene TRBV6-5; a weak D match, TRBD1 (5 bases). The germline V gene encodes CDR1 MNHEY and CDR2 SVGAGI. There are 13 residues in the CDR3. The CDR3 DNA is TGTGCCGGCAGTCCAGGGTTTGATCAGCCCCAGCATTTT. As protein: CAGSPGFDQPQHF.

The V call is TRBV4-2, the J call TRBJ1-4; TRBD1 is a possible D gene (5 bases). The ends were cut back, 0 bases at V and 3 bases at J, with 11 bases in the middle. From germline, CDR1 is LGHNA and CDR2 YNFKEQ. The CDR3 runs to 16 residues. The CDR3 protein is CASSQDLGESNEKLFF. In nucleotides, the CDR3 is TGTGCCAGCAGCCAAGATTTAGGGGAATCTAATGAAAAACTGTTTTTT.

The rearrangement uses TRBV5-1 and TRBJ2-3; the D gene is possibly TRBD1 (5 bases). The V gene lost 5 bases and the J gene lost 3 bases, with 16 bases spanning the gap. CDR1 is SGHRS, CDR2 YFSETQ, per germline. CDR3 length equals 15 residues. CDR3 bases: TGCGCCAGCAGACCTCGACAGCTTAGTACAGATACGCAGTATTTT. This translates into CASRPRQLSTDTQYF. The whole variable domain, remainder taken from reference TRBV5-1 and TRBJ2-3, is KAGVTQTPRYLIKTRGQQVTLSCSPISGHRSVSWYQQTPGQGLQFLFEYFSETQRNKGNFPGRFSGRQFSNSRSEMNVSTLELGDSALYLCASRPRQLSTDTQYFGPGTRLTVL.

This clonotype was seen at least ten times. The V call is TRBV7-9, the J call TRBJ2-6, with D maybe TRBD1 (6 bases). The CDR3 contains 15 residues. CDR1 and CDR2 from the germline V gene are SEHNR and FQNEAQ (reference sequence). The V end lost 5 bases, the J end lost 2 bases, and 10 bases lay between the germline ends. For the CDR3, the DNA is TGTGCCAGCAGCACAGGGTTCCCTGGGGCCAACGTCCTGACTTTC. It codes for CASSTGFPGANVLTF.

The CDR3 region is CASSSRTDEETQYF. In nucleotides, the CDR3 is TGTGCCAGCAGCTCTCGGACAGACGAAGAGACCCAGTACTTC. The V and J genes are TRBV11-2 and TRBJ2-5, with D possibly matching TRBD1 (6 bases). The V gene lost 4 bases and the J gene lost 3 bases, with 12 bases spanning the gap. The CDR3 has 14 amino acids. Germline V lookup: CDR1 SGHAT, CDR2 FQNNGV. Using reference TRBV11-2 and TRBJ2-5 for the parts outside the CDR3, the full variable domain is EAGVAQSPRYKIIEKRQSVAFWCNPISGHATLYWYQQILGQGPKLLIQFQNNGVVDDSQLPKDRFSAERLKGVDSTLKIQPAKLEDSAVYLCASSSRTDEETQYFGPGTRLLVL.